One sample yielded the 28 T cell receptor beta chains listed below, sequenced in a study of cytomegalovirus exposure and HLA in healthy donors. Vbeta (60) and Jbeta (13) primers were used in the PCR. Data came from immunoSEQ multiplex PCR; TCRdb stores just in-frame clones and leaves some out. This sample yields roughly 100,000 clones, of which roughly 15% are seen a single time; 0.83% belongs to the top ten. Sequenced material: PBMCs. All receptors derive from a female donor in good health and CMV-seronegative.

This clone has only a few counts. The chain has TRBV5-1 and TRBJ2-2, with 9 nucleotides matching TRBD1. Germline trimming cut 4 bases from V and 2 bases from J; bases unmatched to any gene: 9. The CDR3 extends over 17 amino acids. Germline CDR1 is SGHRS and CDR2 is YFSETQ. This CDR3 reads CASSPKKTGGNTGELFF. The CDR3 coding sequence is TGCGCCAGCAGCCCGAAAAAGACAGGGGGTAACACCGGGGAGCTGTTTTTT.

This clone has just a few counts. The chain is built from TRBV10-2 and TRBJ2-7, with 9 bases that match TRBD2. J was trimmed by 0 bases and V by 3 bases; bases with no gene match: 6. This CDR3 has 16 residues. The germline gives CDR1 WSHSY, CDR2 SAAADI. Here the CDR3 reads CASSEIRTSDSYEQYF. As DNA, the CDR3 is TGCGCCAGCAGTGAAATCAGGACTAGCGACTCCTACGAGCAGTACTTC.

This clone was detected only a few times. The rearrangement links TRBV7-2 to TRBJ2-7; 9 bases are shared with TRBD2. The CDR3 sequence is 16 residues long. Losses at the gene ends were 1 base for V and 4 bases for J; bases not matched to a gene: 8. Germline CDR1 SGHTA, CDR2 FQGNSA. The CDR3 spells CASSLGGSGGKYEQYF. The CDR3 region has the DNA TGTGCCAGCAGCTTAGGGGGGAGCGGGGGGAAATACGAGCAGTACTTC. Based on the CDR3 plus reference TRBV7-2 and TRBJ2-7, the full variable domain is GAGVSQSPSNKVTEKGKDVELRCDPISGHTALYWYRQSLGQGLEFLIYFQGNSAPDKSGLPSDRFSAERTGGSVSTLTIQRTQQEDSAVYLCASSLGGSGGKYEQYFGPGTRLTVT.

This clone was recorded a few times. This chain links TRBV4-2 with TRBJ2-7, with 7 bases identical to TRBD1. V was pared by 5 bases and J by 0 bases, with 10 bases of the junction left unmatched. Germline V CDR1 and CDR2: LGHNA, YNFKEQ. This CDR3 spans 16 amino acids. CDR3 coding DNA: TGTGCCAGCAGCGGTCGGGACAGCGTTGTCTCCTACGAGCAGTACTTC. Translated, it gives CASSGRDSVVSYEQYF.

This clone appeared a few times. CDR3 protein: CAAADRANTGELFF. CDR3 coding DNA: TGTGCCGCCGCCGACAGGGCAAACACCGGGGAGCTGTTTTTT. The chain is built from TRBV10-3 and TRBJ2-2, with 7 positions matching TRBD1. The CDR3 is 14 residues long. After removal of 11 bases from V and 2 bases from J, the junction contained 8 bases not matched to a gene. Germline assignment: CDR1 ENHRY and CDR2 SYGVKD.

This clone was seen a handful of times. The genes are TRBV19 and TRBJ1-5; D might be TRBD1 (5 bases). The CDR3 contains 16 residues. The V end lost 6 bases, the J end lost 3 bases, and 18 bases lay between the germline ends. Germline loops: CDR1 LNHDA, CDR2 SQIVND (reference sequence). The CDR3 loop is CASRGGKGATNQPQHF. DNA of the CDR3: TGTGCCAGTAGGGGGGGAAAAGGGGCCACCAATCAGCCCCAGCATTTT. Using reference TRBV19 and TRBJ1-5 for the parts outside the CDR3, the full variable domain is DGGITQSPKYLFRKEGQNVTLSCEQNLNHDAMYWYRQDPGQGLRLIYYSQIVNDFQKGDIAEGYSVSREKKESFPLTVTSAQKNPTAFYLCASRGGKGATNQPQHFGDGTRLSIL.

This clone was seen a few times. The rearrangement links TRBV7-2 to TRBJ2-7, with TRBD1 identical over 7 bases. The CDR3 is 13 residues long. Germline CDR1 SGHTA, CDR2 FQGNSA. With 1 base clipped from V and 3 bases from J, the junction kept 0 bases outside the gene matches. CDR3 in DNA: TGTGCCAGCAGCTTAGGGACAGGCTACGAGCAGTACTTC. Its translation: CASSLGTGYEQYF.

This clone has only a few counts. The chain couples TRBV7-8 to TRBJ1-6; TRBD1 agrees at 10 bases. After removal of 1 base from V and 10 bases from J, the junction contained 4 bases not matched to a gene. CDR1 SGHVS and CDR2 FQNEAQ come from the germline V gene. The CDR3 length is 15 residues. CDR3 nucleotide sequence: TGTGCCAGCAGCTTAGGGGGGACAGGGGAATCACCCCTCCACTTT. Translating gives CASSLGGTGESPLHF.

Here the CDR3 DNA reads TGTGCCAGCAGCGCGGCAGGGTCCACTGAAGCTTTCTTT. Its translation: CASSAAGSTEAFF. The rearrangement joins TRBV5-6 to TRBJ1-1; D is possibly TRBD1 (5 bases). In germline, CDR1 is SGHDT, CDR2 YYEEEE. Trimming took 4 bases from V and 4 from J, leaving 11 bases between them. The CDR3 sequence is 13 residues long.

The rearrangement links TRBV11-2 to TRBJ1-1, with D unresolved. Germline V gene sequence: CDR1 SGHAT, CDR2 FQNNGV. Trimming took 0 bases from V and 10 from J, leaving 12 bases between them. The CDR3 covers 13 residues. CDR3 sequence: CASSLDVGRGAFF. CDR3 coding DNA: TGTGCCAGCAGCTTAGATGTGGGTAGAGGAGCTTTCTTT.

The V gene is TRBV28, the J gene TRBJ2-3; no clear D gene. The CDR3 length is 15 residues. Germline V gene data show CDR1 as MDHEN and CDR2 as SYDVKM. Trimming removed 5 bases from V and 0 bases from J, with 12 bases in between. CDR3 nucleotides: TGTGCCAGCAGTATCCGTCGCGGCAGCACAGATACGCAGTATTTT. This gives the protein CASSIRRGSTDTQYF.

The chain recombines TRBV7-3 with TRBJ2-7; 8 nucleotides line up with TRBD2. The CDR3 runs 15 residues. Germline trimming cut 5 bases from V and 2 bases from J; bases unmatched to any gene: 8. The germline CDR1 and CDR2 sequences are SGHTA and FQGTGA. The CDR3 nucleotides read TGTGCCAGCAGCGCCGGACTAGCTGCTACCTACGAGCAGTACTTC. It specifies CASSAGLAATYEQYF.

The V gene is TRBV5-6, the J gene TRBJ2-7; 7 positions match TRBD1. The CDR3 is 16 residues long. The V gene's germline CDR1 is SGHDT and CDR2 YYEEEE. The V gene end was trimmed by 4 bases and the J gene end by 2 bases; junction bases not matched to a gene: 12. This chain's CDR3 is CASSPRLTGVTYEQYF. CDR3 in DNA: TGTGCCAGCAGCCCAAGACTCACAGGGGTGACCTACGAGCAGTACTTC.

The chain joins TRBV25-1 to TRBJ1-1; tentative D call: TRBD1 (6 bases). Germline V gives CDR1 MGHDK, CDR2 SYGVNS. This CDR3 has 15 amino acids. Trimming pared 2 bases from V and 5 bases from J, leaving 15 bases between. The CDR3 here is CASSEGQILLTEAFF. The CDR3 DNA reads TGTGCCAGCAGTGAAGGACAGATCTTATTGACTGAAGCTTTCTTT. Full variable domain (remainder filled in from reference TRBV25-1 and TRBJ1-1): EADIYQTPRYLVIGTGKKITLECSQTMGHDKMYWYQQDPGMELHLIHYSYGVNSTEKGDLSSESTVSRIRTEHFPLTLESARPSHTSQYLCASSEGQILLTEAFFGQGTRLTVV.

This clone occurred a few times. This chain connects TRBV5-1 to TRBJ1-1, with 7 bases matching TRBD1. The V and J ends lost 4 bases and 5 bases, in that order; junction bases with no gene match: 14. The CDR3 runs to 16 residues. Germline V lookup: CDR1 SGHRS, CDR2 YFSETQ. The CDR3 DNA is TGCGCCAGCAGCGCCGCCTTCGACAGGGCGGGTACTGAAGCTTTCTTT. Translating gives CASSAAFDRAGTEAFF.

This clone was seen a few times. The chain is built from TRBV29-1 and TRBJ1-5; D may be TRBD1 (6 bases). This CDR3 is 13 amino acids long. V shed 6 bases and J shed 4 bases, with 13 bases lying between them. Germline loops: CDR1 SQVTM, CDR2 ANQGSEA. The CDR3 spells CSVGEGGNQPQHF. The CDR3 region has the DNA TGCAGCGTAGGGGAAGGGGGTAATCAGCCCCAGCATTTT.

The chain joins TRBV2 to TRBJ1-2; 9 nucleotides line up with TRBD1. CDR1 and CDR2 from the germline V gene are SNHLY and FYNNEI. The CDR3 has 15 amino acids. The V segment lost 6 bases and the J segment 6 bases; nucleotides outside the gene matches: 11. Here the CDR3 DNA reads TGTGCCAGCAGCAATACAGGGGGCGCAACCCATGGCTACACCTTC. It translates to CASSNTGGATHGYTF.

The chain uses TRBV5-1 and TRBJ2-7; TRBD1 agrees at 8 bases. Trimming cost V 3 bases and J 1 base; bases outside gene matches: 3. CDR1 is SGHRS, CDR2 YFSETQ, per germline. The CDR3 length is 14 residues. The CDR3 DNA follows: TGCGCCAGCAGCTGGACAGGGAATTCCTACGAGCAGTACTTC. It codes for CASSWTGNSYEQYF. Full variable domain (missing parts from reference TRBV5-1 and TRBJ2-7): KAGVTQTPRYLIKTRGQQVTLSCSPISGHRSVSWYQQTPGQGLQFLFEYFSETQRNKGNFPGRFSGRQFSNSRSEMNVSTLELGDSALYLCASSWTGNSYEQYFGPGTRLTVT.

The rearrangement links TRBV5-1 to TRBJ2-2; D unclear. Germline CDR1 SGHRS, CDR2 YFSETQ. V lost 5 bases to trimming and J lost 2 bases, with 16 bases between them. The CDR3 runs to 16 residues. CDR3 amino acids: CASSPTTLSNTGELFF. The CDR3 DNA sequence: TGCGCCAGCAGTCCTACTACATTATCCAACACCGGGGAGCTGTTTTTT. Full variable domain (remainder filled in from reference TRBV5-1 and TRBJ2-2): KAGVTQTPRYLIKTRGQQVTLSCSPISGHRSVSWYQQTPGQGLQFLFEYFSETQRNKGNFPGRFSGRQFSNSRSEMNVSTLELGDSALYLCASSPTTLSNTGELFFGEGSRLTVL.

This clone was counted between two and nine times. The rearrangement joins TRBV9 to TRBJ2-1; TRBD2 matches 7 bases. Germline CDR1 reads SGDLS; CDR2 reads YYNGEE. V dropped 6 bases and J dropped 10; count of bases not matched to a gene: 16. The CDR3 consists of 15 residues. The CDR3 coding sequence is TGTGCCAGCAACGCAGCGGGCGGGAGTAGTGGAGAGCAGTTCTTC. This gives the protein CASNAAGGSSGEQFF.

This chain links TRBV7-2 with TRBJ2-7; weak D call: TRBD2 (5 bases). Trimming shortened V by 4 bases and J by 6 bases, and 10 bases separated the two germline ends. The CDR3 totals 12 residues. Per the germline V gene, CDR1 is SGHTA and CDR2 is FQGNSA. The CDR3 DNA sequence: TGTGCCAGCAGCTCTGGACTCGGCGAGCAGTACTTC. Encoded protein: CASSSGLGEQYF.

The chain is built from TRBV6-6 and TRBJ2-5, with 10 bases matching TRBD1. J was trimmed by 5 bases and V by 7 bases; bases with no gene match: 4. Germline V gene lookup returns CDR1 MNHNY and CDR2 SVGAGI (reference sequence). The CDR3 length is 13 residues. The CDR3: CASKTGGWETQYF. The CDR3 nucleotides read TGTGCCAGCAAGACAGGGGGCTGGGAGACCCAGTACTTC.

This clone was detected a few times. The V gene is TRBV6-5, the J gene TRBJ2-3, with a weak D call TRBD1 (6 bases). This CDR3 comprises 15 residues. CDR1 MNHEY and CDR2 SVGAGI come from the germline V gene. The ends were cut back, 4 bases at V and 5 bases at J, with 16 bases in the middle. CDR3 residues: CASSSTGTQGDTQYF. CDR3 DNA: TGTGCCAGCAGTTCGACAGGCACCCAGGGAGATACGCAGTATTTT.

V and J are TRBV6-5 and TRBJ1-1; D is unresolved. V dropped 6 bases and J dropped 11 bases, with 13 bases sitting between them. Germline V gives CDR1 MNHEY, CDR2 SVGAGI. This CDR3 spans 11 amino acids. The CDR3 region has the DNA TGTGCCAGCAGCCGCGCAGGTCTGGCTTTCTTT. It is translated as CASSRAGLAFF.

This clone appeared a single time. Mismatch with germline at one junction end may stem from a read error. J is TRBJ2-3 and V is TRBV7-7, with a possible D match to TRBD2 (5 bases). Germline CDR1 reads SSHAT; CDR2 reads FNYEAQ (reference sequence). CDR3 length: 17 amino acids. As DNA, the CDR3 is TGTGCTAGCAGCCCGCACCCACTAGGAGCGGGCACAGATACGCAGTATTTT. Translated: CASSPHPLGAGTDTQYF.

This clone has more than one count but fewer than ten. The chain recombines TRBV5-4 with TRBJ1-4; D is ambiguous. CDR3 length equals 15 residues. The germline V and J ends were trimmed by 1 base and 7 bases, with 14 bases remaining between them. Germline CDR1 reads SGHNT; CDR2 reads YYREEE (reference sequence). As DNA, the CDR3 is TGTGCCAGCAGCTTGATGAGTCTATCGGGTGAAAAACTGTTTTTT. Protein: CASSLMSLSGEKLFF.

The chain uses TRBV18 and TRBJ2-3; a possible D gene is TRBD1 (6 bases). The CDR3 has 15 amino acids. The ends were cut back, 2 bases at V and 2 bases at J, with 11 bases in the middle. Germline CDR1 and CDR2: KGHSH and LQKENI. CDR3 nucleotide sequence: TGTGCCAGCTCACCAAGAGACAGGACCACAGATACGCAGTATTTT. This sequence encodes CASSPRDRTTDTQYF.

CDR3 amino acids: CASSLRTSGRNEQFF. CDR3 bases: TGCGCCAGCAGCCTCAGGACTAGCGGGCGGAATGAGCAGTTCTTC. The chain employs TRBV5-1 and TRBJ2-1, with 11 bases lining up with TRBD2. In germline, CDR1 is SGHRS, CDR2 YFSETQ. The ends lost 4 bases at V and 7 bases at J; junction bases unmatched: 7. The CDR3 has 15 residues.